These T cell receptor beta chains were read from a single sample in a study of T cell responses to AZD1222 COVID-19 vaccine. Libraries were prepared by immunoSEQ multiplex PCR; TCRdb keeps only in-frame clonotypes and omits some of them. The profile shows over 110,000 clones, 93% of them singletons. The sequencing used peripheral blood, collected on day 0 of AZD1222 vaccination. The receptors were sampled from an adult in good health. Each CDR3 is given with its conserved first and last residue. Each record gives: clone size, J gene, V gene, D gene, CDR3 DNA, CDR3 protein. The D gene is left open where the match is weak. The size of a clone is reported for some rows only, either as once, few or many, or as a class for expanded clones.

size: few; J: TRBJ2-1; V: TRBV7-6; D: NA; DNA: TGTGCCAGCAGCTGGGGGGGGCCTTACAATGAGCAGTTCTTC; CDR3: CASSWGGPYNEQFF
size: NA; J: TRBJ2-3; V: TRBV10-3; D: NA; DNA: TGTGCCATCAGTGAGTCGTTGGTGGGGGGTCTCACAGATACGCAGTATTTT; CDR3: CAISESLVGGLTDTQYF
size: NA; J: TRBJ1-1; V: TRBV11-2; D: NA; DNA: TGTGCCAGCAGCCTCCGGGGGGGGACTGAAGCTTTCTTT; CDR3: CASSLRGGTEAFF
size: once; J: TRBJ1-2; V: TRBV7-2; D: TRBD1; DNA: TGTGCCAGCAGCCCCAGACCGGGACAGGGGGATGGCTACACCTTC; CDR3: CASSPRPGQGDGYTF
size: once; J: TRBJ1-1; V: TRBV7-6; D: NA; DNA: TGTGCCAGCAGCTTAGCGCACGGCTGGAAGGACACTGAAGCTTTCTTT; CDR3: CASSLAHGWKDTEAFF
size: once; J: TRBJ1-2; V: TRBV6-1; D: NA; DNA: TGTGCCAGCAGTGACGGAGGAGGCTACACCTTC; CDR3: CASSDGGGYTF
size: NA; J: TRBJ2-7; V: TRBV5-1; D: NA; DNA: TGCGCCAGCAGCACGAGGGGGGATTGGGAGCAGTACTTC; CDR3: CASSTRGDWEQYF
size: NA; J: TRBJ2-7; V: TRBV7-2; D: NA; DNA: TGTGCCAGCAGCCCCGACCTAATCACCCACGAGCAGTACTTC; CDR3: CASSPDLITHEQYF
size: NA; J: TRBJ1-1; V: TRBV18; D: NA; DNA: TGTGCCAGCCAGGGTCGGGGAGGGGACACTGAAGCTTTCTTT; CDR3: CASQGRGGDTEAFF
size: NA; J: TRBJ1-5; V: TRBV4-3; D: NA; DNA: TGCGCCAGCAGCCAAGATGCGGGACAGCCCCAGCATTTT; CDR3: CASSQDAGQPQHF